This T cell receptor (beta chain) was identified during a study of blood T cells in healthy people across ages. With respect to this clonotype: The antigen remains undetermined.

The V end was cut by 6 bases, the J end by 5 bases, with 13 bases between. This CDR3 is 13 amino acids long. It was with a sample-barcoded 5' primer and a J-beta primer mix that a second PCR of about 7 to 12 cycles was run. TCRdb reprocessed the 5' RACE reads via MiXCR and lists one record per CDR3 protein. The sample holds hundreds of thousands of distinct CDR3 sequences; under 50% are singletons and the top ten take under 15%. Findings and limits, study-wide: Diversity of TCR beta correlated strongly with naive T cell percentage. Long-lived donors exceeded aged donors in naive CD4+ cells and diversity. CMV status of donors was not determined, possibly confounding expanded clonotype changes. Researchers deemed the diversity estimates from one million T cells underestimates.

The V call is TRBV12-3 or TRBV12-4, the J call TRBJ2-5; maybe TRBD2 (6 bases). Material: blood. This TCR derives from a man aged 30-40 years in good health. DNA for the CDR3: TGTGCCAGCAGACAACCGGGGGTGGAGACCCAGTACTTC. It yields the protein CASRQPGVETQYF.